This TCR beta chain was profiled in a study of blood T cell repertoires in COVID-19 (dated by TCRdb to about 2020). At the level of the whole study: Samples from collaborators originated in the United States, Italy and Spain and spanned both the acute and convalescent phases of COVID-19. The prospective study material was composed of cDNA or gDNA derived from T cells, B-cell-depleted T cells, or PBMCs. The dataset comprised deeply sampled blood TCRbeta repertoires from subjects exposed to, actively infected with, or recovered from COVID-19. The repertoires were made available in a free public database intended to serve as a resource for research on the immune response to SARS-CoV-2. The samples were drawn from the first 160 participants of the ongoing ImmuneRACE study and from over a thousand subjects provided by 6 global collaborators. A de-identified subject ID, COVID-19 status, age in years and sex were almost always included in the sample metadata. Where available, HLA class I and class II types were obtained from metadata supplied by the sample provider rather than from assay-based typing.

Each collaborating institution followed its own protocols to collect whole blood in K2EDTA tubes. For TCRbeta analysis, collaborator samples were shipped as frozen whole blood, as isolated PBMCs, or as DNA extracted from either sample type. V and J are truncated by 5 bases and 4 bases respectively, leaving an intervening sequence of 9 bases. The cysteine opens and the phenylalanine closes a CDR3 of 12 amino acids. Only the CDR3 portion is preserved as DNA: 36 bases, with reading frame beginning at the first base. The paper's findings and limits, for the study overall: How much clinical and demographic metadata was included differed by source and by participant, and the metadata was provided uncurated.

In regard to this clone: Its target antigen remains unknown. No per-base quality is available; no much larger clone lies one base away.

TCRbeta CDR3 regions were amplified from genomic DNA using the immunoSEQ Assay, a bias-controlled multiplex PCR. As for how the authors treated the data: Within the assay, amplification of reference gene primers was used to estimate how many nucleated cells each sample contained. To quantify the absolute abundance of each unique TCRbeta CDR3 rearrangement, sequence reads were collapsed and filtered. For each sample, productive Simpson clonality was calculated as the square root of Simpson's diversity index across productive rearrangements. TCRdb stores this immuneACCESS table with in-frame sequences only. Part of the clones is absent; in the studies checked, under half of the shortfall reflects unresolved V genes, and no reason is known for the rest. V, J and clone size reflect that table, while D and trimming were determined from the DNA. This sample comprises more than 200,000 clones, around nine tenths of them detected only once. Roughly 2% of the sample comes from the top ten.

The rearranged segments are TRBV12-3 or TRBV12-4 and TRBJ2-7; matching of 6 bases hints at TRBD2 as the D gene. Sequenced sample: peripheral blood. The TCR originated in a man aged 30-40 years with active or convalescent COVID-19. For the CDR3, the sequence is CASSNGLYEQYF. The nucleotide sequence reads TGTGCCAGCAGTAACGGACTATACGAGCAGTACTTC.